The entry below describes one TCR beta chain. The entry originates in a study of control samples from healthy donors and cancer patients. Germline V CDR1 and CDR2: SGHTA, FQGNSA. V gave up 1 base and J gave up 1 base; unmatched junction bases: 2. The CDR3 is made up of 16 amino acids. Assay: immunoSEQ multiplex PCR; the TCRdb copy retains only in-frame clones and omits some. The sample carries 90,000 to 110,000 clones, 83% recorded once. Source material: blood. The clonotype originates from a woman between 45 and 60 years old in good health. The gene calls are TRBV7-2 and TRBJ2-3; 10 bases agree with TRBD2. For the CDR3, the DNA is TGTGCCAGCAGCTTAGGCCTAGCGGGAGGCACAGATACGCAGTATTTT. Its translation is CASSLGLAGGTDTQYF.